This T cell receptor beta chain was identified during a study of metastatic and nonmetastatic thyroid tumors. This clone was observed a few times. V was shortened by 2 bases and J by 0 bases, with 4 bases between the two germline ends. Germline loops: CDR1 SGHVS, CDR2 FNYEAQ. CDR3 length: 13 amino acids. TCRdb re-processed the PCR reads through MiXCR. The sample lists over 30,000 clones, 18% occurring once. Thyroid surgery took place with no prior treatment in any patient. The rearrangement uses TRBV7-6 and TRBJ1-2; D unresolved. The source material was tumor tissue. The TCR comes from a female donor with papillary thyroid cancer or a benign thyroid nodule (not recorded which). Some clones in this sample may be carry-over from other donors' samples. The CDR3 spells CASSLYPNYGYTF. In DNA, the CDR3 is TGTGCCAGCAGCTTATATCCTAACTATGGCTACACCTTC.